This T cell receptor beta chain emerged from a study of CD8 T cells in ankylosing spondylitis. The study's findings and limits: In ankylosing spondylitis blood, a motif of about 8 highly homologous TCR beta variants appeared characteristic.

As for this clonotype: The antigen remains unidentified.

V was trimmed by 3 bases and J by 7 bases, leaving 19 bases between them. The CDR3 consists of 15 residues. Germline V gene data show CDR1 as DFQATT and CDR2 as SNEGSKA (reference sequence). MiXCR, run by TCRdb on the 5' RACE reads, gives a single entry per CDR3 protein. Of 800,000 to 900,000 distinct CDR3 sequences in the sample, 10% to 15% were seen once. The sequencing input was blood, either unsorted or a sorted T cell fraction (not recorded which). The genes are TRBV20-1 and TRBJ1-5, with D possibly TRBD1 on 5 matching bases. The receptor was derived from a male donor with ankylosing spondylitis. The CDR3 DNA reads as TGCAGTGCTAGGGACGTCGTGGGGGGAGAACAGCCCCAGCATTTT. Translation: CSARDVVGGEQPQHF.